A single sample is the source of the 13 T cell receptor beta chains below, sequenced in a study of read filtering for tumor transcriptome and immune sequencing. Molecular barcoded adaptors covering alpha/delta and beta/gamma chains were used on about 390 ng RNA. TCRdb recomputed calls from the reads with MiXCR, one row per CDR3 protein. In the table there are 42,000 or so distinct CDR3 sequences, roughly 12% of which are singletons. The material sequenced was a population of CD138-negative cells sorted from bone marrow. The source is a donor aged 40 or over with multiple myeloma.

A remark on this clonotype: A read error is possible here, since a much larger clone lies one base away. The conserved phenylalanine or tryptophan is not found at the CDR3 terminus, so this likely reflects a read error. The chain has TRBV6-2 or TRBV6-3 and TRBJ1-1; D possibly corresponds to TRBD1 (5 bases). Trimming removed 2 bases at V and 8 bases at J, with 18 bases between. The germline V gene has CDR1 MNHEY and CDR2 SVGEGT. CDR3 size: 15 residues. The CDR3 DNA sequence: TGTGCCAGCAGTTACCGGCTCGGGGCCTCTGGGGAAGCTTTCCTT. This sequence encodes CASSYRLGASGEAFL.

This clonotype was seen many times. The rearrangement uses TRBV21-1 and TRBJ2-5; TRBD2, the D gene given by the table, was not confirmed from the DNA. TRBV21-1 is marked as a pseudogene. The CDR3 runs to 22 residues. The CDR3 DNA follows: TGTGCCAGCAGCAAAGCGGGACAGGGACTAGCGGGAGCAGAGGGGCGATGGGAGACCCAGTACTTC. Protein sequence: CASSKAGQGLAGAEGRWETQYF.

Many counts were recorded for this clonotype. The chain is built from TRBV4-3 and TRBJ1-1, with unresolved D. V was trimmed by 2 bases and J by 1 base, leaving 8 bases between them. The CDR3 sequence is 14 residues long. From germline, CDR1 is LGHNA and CDR2 YSLEER. The CDR3 region has the DNA TGCGCCAGCAGCCAAAGGCGGCAGAACACTGAAGCTTTCTTT. Amino acid sequence: CASSQRRQNTEAFF.

This clonotype appeared many times. J is TRBJ1-6 and V is TRBV15; tentatively, D is TRBD1 (5 bases). Germline V CDR1 and CDR2: LNHNV, YYDKDF (reference sequence). V lost 0 bases and J 9 bases, leaving 12 bases between the germline ends. The CDR3 runs 15 residues. The CDR3 DNA sequence: TGTGCCACCAGCAGAGATCTGGGGGAAGCTTCACCCCTCCACTTT. Its protein product is CATSRDLGEASPLHF.

This clonotype was counted at least ten times. The chain couples TRBV28 to TRBJ1-2, with D tentatively TRBD1 (6 bases). The CDR3 length is 14 residues. In germline, CDR1 is MDHEN, CDR2 SYDVKM. V lost 6 bases, J lost 3 bases, and 14 bases lay in between. The CDR3 DNA follows: TGTGCCAGCAGGGTGACGGGGGCTTACTATGGCTACACCTTC. It translates to CASRVTGAYYGYTF.

This clonotype appeared many times. The CDR3 nucleotides are TGTGCCAGCAGAGACGCACCGGGACGGGCCTCATTGGCCAAAAACATTCAGTACTTC. Translated, it gives CASRDAPGRASLAKNIQYF. The chain has TRBV6-2 or TRBV6-3 and TRBJ2-4; the D call may be TRBD1 or TRBD2 (5 bases each). The CDR3 sequence is 19 residues long. The germline V gene has CDR1 MNHEY and CDR2 SVGEGT. Trimming shortened V by 6 bases and J by 1 base, and 25 bases separated the two germline ends.

This clonotype was picked up many times. The chain combines TRBV5-6 with TRBJ2-6; D is possibly TRBD2 (5 bases). Trimming left V 1 base short and J 0 bases short, with 17 bases between. The germline CDR1 and CDR2 sequences are SGHDT and YYEEEE. The CDR3 runs to 19 residues. The CDR3 protein is CASSLRTGYQTSGANVLTF. In nucleotides, the CDR3 is TGTGCCAGCAGCTTGAGAACGGGGTATCAAACCTCTGGGGCCAACGTCCTGACTTTC.

This clonotype has at least ten counts. The chain links TRBV20-1 to TRBJ1-1, with a weak D call TRBD1 (5 bases). The CDR3 has 13 amino acids. The V gene lost 0 bases and the J gene lost 8 bases, with 13 bases spanning the gap. Germline CDR1 and CDR2: DFQATT and SNEGSKA (reference sequence). CDR3 loop: CSARDRQGREAFF. The CDR3 DNA sequence: TGCAGTGCTAGAGATCGTCAGGGCAGAGAAGCTTTCTTT.

There are many counts of this clonotype. A read error may account for a junction end that differs from germline. This chain connects TRBV4-3 to TRBJ1-6; 10 bases agree with TRBD1. The CDR3 totals 16 residues. Germline loops: CDR1 LGHNA, CDR2 YSLEER. DNA for the CDR3: TGTGCCAGCAACCCGGGACAGGGGCTAGTAGGTTCACCCCTCCACTTT. Translated, it gives CASNPGQGLVGSPLHF.

This clonotype was counted many times. This sequence joins TRBV7-6 and TRBJ1-2; D is undetermined. The CDR3 length is 16 residues. Trimming cost V 5 bases and J 0 bases, with 16 bases left between them. Germline CDR1 and CDR2: SGHVS and FNYEAQ. Here the CDR3 DNA reads TGTGCCAGCAGCGCTTCGGGCTCCGCCGCTAACTATGGCTACACCTTC. Translated, it gives CASSASGSAANYGYTF.

Details on this clonotype: Given a far larger clone just one base away, this is likely a sequencing read error. V is TRBV4-3 and J is TRBJ1-1; 7 bases map to TRBD1. V was clipped by 4 bases and J by 7 bases; unmatched bases: 9. Germline V CDR1 and CDR2: LGHNA, YSLEER. The CDR3 totals 14 residues. The CDR3 loop reads CASSPRQGRDEAFF. CDR3 coding DNA: TGCGCCAGCAGCCCTAGACAGGGTAGGGATGAAGCTTTCTTT.

This clonotype was picked up a small number of times. Being one base from a much bigger clone, this may be a read error. The chain has TRBV5-1 and TRBJ2-7, with D possibly being TRBD2 (6 bases). V gave up 1 base and J gave up 5 bases, with 16 bases separating them. The CDR3 contains 15 residues. Germline CDR1 is SGHRS and CDR2 is YFSETQ. CDR3 amino acids: CASSLTGEHTHEQYF. The CDR3 region has the DNA TGCGCCAGCAGCTTGACGGGGGAGCACACCCACGAGCAGTACTTC. Drawing the rest from reference TRBV5-1 and TRBJ2-7, the complete variable domain is KAGVTQTPRYLIKTRGQQVTLSCSPISGHRSVSWYQQTPGQGLQFLFEYFSETQRNKGNFPGRFSGRQFSNSRSEMNVSTLELGDSALYLCASSLTGEHTHEQYFGPGTRLTVT.

This clonotype was recorded a few times. V usage is TRBV18 and J usage is TRBJ1-2; perhaps TRBD1 as D (5 bases). The CDR3 sequence is 13 residues long. Trimming cost V 1 base and J 4 bases, with 7 bases left between them. Germline values: CDR1 KGHSH, CDR2 LQKENI. The DNA for the CDR3 is TGTGCCAGCTCACCACGGGGGGTCTATGGCTACACCTTC. It specifies CASSPRGVYGYTF.